This entry is about one TCR beta chain. Germline-derived CDR1 and CDR2 are GTSNPN and SVGIG (reference sequence). The CDR3 spans 12 residues. Deletions cut 2 bases from V and 7 bases from J, with 8 bases between. The sample originates from a study of response to subunit inactivated influenza vaccine. TCRdb processed the RT-PCR reads anew with MiXCR; each CDR3 protein has one entry. The sample contains 560,000 or so distinct CDR3 sequences, approximately 7.6% of which appear only once. The chain recombines TRBV30 with TRBJ2-2, with no clear D. The material sequenced was PBMCs from blood, taken roughly 24 months after vaccination. The sequence came from a man in his fifties or sixties who received an inactivated influenza vaccine. DNA for the CDR3: TGTGCCTGGAGTAGCAGTTTCGGGGAGCTGTTTTTT. Translating gives CAWSSSFGELFF.